This entry concerns a single T cell receptor (beta chain). The sample is drawn from a study of technical replicates of blood from several donors. Sequenced by immunoSEQ multiplex PCR; TCRdb stores in-frame clones only, minus some. The table includes 100,000 or so clones, nearly 96% detected once. The CDR3 is 15 residues long. Trimming pared 0 bases from V and 3 bases from J, leaving 11 bases between. The germline CDR1 and CDR2 sequences are SEHNR and FQNEAQ (reference sequence). The clonotype comes from a human donor in good health. Sequenced: T cells isolated from PBMCs. This chain joins TRBV7-9 and TRBJ2-5; TRBD1 is a possible D gene (6 bases). The DNA of the CDR3 is TGTGCCAGCAGCTTAGCAGGGGGTCAAGAAGAGACCCAGTACTTC. Translating it yields CASSLAGGQEETQYF.